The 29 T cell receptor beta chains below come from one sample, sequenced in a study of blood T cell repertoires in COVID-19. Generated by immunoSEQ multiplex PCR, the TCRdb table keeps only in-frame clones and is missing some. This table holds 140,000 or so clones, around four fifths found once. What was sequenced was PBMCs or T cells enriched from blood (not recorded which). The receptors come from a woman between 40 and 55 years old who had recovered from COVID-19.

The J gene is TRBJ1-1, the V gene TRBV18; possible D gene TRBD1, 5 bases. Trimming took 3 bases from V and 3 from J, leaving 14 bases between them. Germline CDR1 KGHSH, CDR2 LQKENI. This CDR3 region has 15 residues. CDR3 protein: CASSPDSGRDTEAFF. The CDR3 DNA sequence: TGTGCCAGCTCACCCGACTCAGGGAGGGACACTGAAGCTTTCTTT.

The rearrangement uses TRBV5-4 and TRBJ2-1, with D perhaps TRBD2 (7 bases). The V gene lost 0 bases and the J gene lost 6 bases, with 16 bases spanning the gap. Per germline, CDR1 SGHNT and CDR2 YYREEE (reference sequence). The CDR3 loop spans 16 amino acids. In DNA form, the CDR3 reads TGTGCCAGCAGCTTGGAACAGGGAGGGGCTCGCAATGAGCAGTTCTTC. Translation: CASSLEQGGARNEQFF.

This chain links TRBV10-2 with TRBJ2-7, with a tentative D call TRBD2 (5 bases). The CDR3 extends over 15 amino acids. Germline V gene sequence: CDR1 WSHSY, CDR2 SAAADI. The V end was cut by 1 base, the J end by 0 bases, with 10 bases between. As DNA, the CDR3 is TGCGCCAGCAGTGAGTGGAGGTCAACCTCCTACGAGCAGTACTTC. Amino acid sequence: CASSEWRSTSYEQYF.

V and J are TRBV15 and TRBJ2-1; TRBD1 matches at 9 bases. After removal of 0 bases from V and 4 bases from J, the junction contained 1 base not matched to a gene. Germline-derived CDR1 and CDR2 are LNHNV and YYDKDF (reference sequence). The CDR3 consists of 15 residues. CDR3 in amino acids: CATSREGQGYNEQFF. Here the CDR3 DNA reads TGTGCCACCAGCAGAGAAGGACAGGGGTACAATGAGCAGTTCTTC.

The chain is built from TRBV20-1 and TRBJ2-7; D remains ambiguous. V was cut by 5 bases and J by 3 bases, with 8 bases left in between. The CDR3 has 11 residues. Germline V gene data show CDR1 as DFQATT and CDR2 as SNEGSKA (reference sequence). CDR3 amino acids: CSAQAGYEQYF. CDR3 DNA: TGCAGTGCTCAAGCCGGCTACGAGCAGTACTTC.

CDR3 nucleotide sequence: TGTGCCAGTAGCCAGGACAGGGCCGCTTTCACGCAGTATTTT. The encoded protein is CASSQDRAAFTQYF. V and J are TRBV19 and TRBJ2-3; 8 bases align to TRBD1. This CDR3 region has 14 residues. Germline V gene data show CDR1 as LNHDA and CDR2 as SQIVND (reference sequence). V was clipped by 6 bases and J by 9 bases; unmatched bases: 11.

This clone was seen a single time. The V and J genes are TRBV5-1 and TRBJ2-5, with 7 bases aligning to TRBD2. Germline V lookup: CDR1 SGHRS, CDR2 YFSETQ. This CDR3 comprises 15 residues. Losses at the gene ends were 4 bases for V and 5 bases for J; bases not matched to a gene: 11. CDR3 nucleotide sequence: TGCGCCAGCAGCCCTGGACTAGTTATTGTGGAGACCCAGTACTTC. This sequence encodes CASSPGLVIVETQYF.

In DNA form, the CDR3 reads TGTGCCAGCAGCTGGCGCCCCAGGGGAAACGAGCAGTACTTC. It translates to CASSWRPRGNEQYF. The genes are TRBV5-4 and TRBJ2-7; a weak D match, TRBD1 (6 bases). Trimming took 3 bases from V and 5 from J, leaving 15 bases between them. In germline, CDR1 is SGHNT, CDR2 YYREEE (reference sequence). The length of the CDR3 is 14 residues.

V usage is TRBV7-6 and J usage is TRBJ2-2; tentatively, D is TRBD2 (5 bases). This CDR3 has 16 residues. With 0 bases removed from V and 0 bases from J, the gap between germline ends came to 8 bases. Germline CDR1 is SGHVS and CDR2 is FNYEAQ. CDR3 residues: CASSLAGSPNTGELFF. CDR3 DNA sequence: TGTGCCAGCAGCTTAGCGGGGAGCCCGAACACCGGGGAGCTGTTTTTT.

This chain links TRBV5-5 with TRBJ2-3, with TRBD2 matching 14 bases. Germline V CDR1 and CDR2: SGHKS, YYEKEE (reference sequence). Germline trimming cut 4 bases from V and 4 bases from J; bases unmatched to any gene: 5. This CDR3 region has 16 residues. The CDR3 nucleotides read TGTGCCAGCAGCACACAGACTAGCGGGGGGGCAGATACGCAGTATTTT. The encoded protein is CASSTQTSGGADTQYF.

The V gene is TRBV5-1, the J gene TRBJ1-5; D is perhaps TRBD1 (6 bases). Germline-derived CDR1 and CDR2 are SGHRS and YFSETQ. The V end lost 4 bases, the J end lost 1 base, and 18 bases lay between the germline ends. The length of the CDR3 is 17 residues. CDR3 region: CASSEFPGTSSNQPQHF. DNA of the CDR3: TGCGCCAGCAGCGAGTTCCCCGGGACATCAAGCAATCAGCCCCAGCATTTT.

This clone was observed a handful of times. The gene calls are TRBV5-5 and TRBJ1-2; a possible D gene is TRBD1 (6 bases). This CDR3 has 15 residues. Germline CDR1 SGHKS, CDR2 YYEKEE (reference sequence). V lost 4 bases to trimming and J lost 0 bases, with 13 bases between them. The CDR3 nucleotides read TGTGCCAGCAGCCAACAGGGCTCGGCTAACTATGGCTACACCTTC. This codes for CASSQQGSANYGYTF.

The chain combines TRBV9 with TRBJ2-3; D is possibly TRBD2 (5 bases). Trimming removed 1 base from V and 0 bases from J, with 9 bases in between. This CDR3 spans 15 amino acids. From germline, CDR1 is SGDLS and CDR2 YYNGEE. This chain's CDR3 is CASSVSSGSTDTQYF. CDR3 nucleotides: TGTGCCAGCAGCGTATCCAGCGGTAGCACAGATACGCAGTATTTT.

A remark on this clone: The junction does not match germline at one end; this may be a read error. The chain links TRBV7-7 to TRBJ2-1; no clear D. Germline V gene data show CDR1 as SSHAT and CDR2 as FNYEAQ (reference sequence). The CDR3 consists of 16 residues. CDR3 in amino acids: CASSLGSPSSYNEQFF. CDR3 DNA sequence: TGTGCTAGCAGCTTAGGTTCCCCGAGCTCCTACAATGAGCAGTTCTTC.

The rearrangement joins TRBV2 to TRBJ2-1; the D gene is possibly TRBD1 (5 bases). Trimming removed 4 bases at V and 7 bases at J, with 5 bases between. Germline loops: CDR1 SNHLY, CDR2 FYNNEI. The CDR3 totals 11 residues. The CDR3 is CASSGQNEQFF. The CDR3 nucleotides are TGTGCCAGCAGTGGACAGAATGAGCAGTTCTTC.

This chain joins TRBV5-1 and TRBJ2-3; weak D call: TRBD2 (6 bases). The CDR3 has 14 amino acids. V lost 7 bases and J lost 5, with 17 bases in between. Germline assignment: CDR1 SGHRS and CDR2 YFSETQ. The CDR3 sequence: CASCDGGERDTQYF. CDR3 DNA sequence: TGCGCCAGCTGTGACGGCGGGGAAAGAGATACGCAGTATTTT.

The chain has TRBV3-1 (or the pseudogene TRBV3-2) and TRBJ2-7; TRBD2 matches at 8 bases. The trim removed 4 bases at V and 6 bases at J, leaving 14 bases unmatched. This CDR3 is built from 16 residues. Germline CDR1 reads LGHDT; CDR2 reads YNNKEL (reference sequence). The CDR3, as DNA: TGTGCCAGCAGCCCAATATTTAGCGGGACCCCTGTCGAGCAGTACTTC. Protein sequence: CASSPIFSGTPVEQYF.

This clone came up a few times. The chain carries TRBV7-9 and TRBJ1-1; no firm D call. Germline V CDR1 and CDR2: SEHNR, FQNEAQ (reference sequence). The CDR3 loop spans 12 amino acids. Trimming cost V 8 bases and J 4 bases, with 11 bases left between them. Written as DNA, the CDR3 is TGTGCCAGCTCCCAGGTACCCACTGAAGCTTTCTTT. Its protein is CASSQVPTEAFF.

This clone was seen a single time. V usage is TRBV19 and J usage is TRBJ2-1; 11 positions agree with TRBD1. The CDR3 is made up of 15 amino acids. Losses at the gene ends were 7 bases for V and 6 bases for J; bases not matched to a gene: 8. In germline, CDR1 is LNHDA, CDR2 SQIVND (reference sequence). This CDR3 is CASTTSGTGGNEQFF. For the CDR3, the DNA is TGTGCCAGTACCACATCCGGGACAGGGGGCAATGAGCAGTTCTTC.

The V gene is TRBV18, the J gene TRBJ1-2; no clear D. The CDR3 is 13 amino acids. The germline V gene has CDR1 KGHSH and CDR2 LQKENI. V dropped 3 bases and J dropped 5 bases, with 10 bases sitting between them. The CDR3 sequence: CASSPDGEYGYTF. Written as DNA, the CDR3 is TGTGCCAGCTCACCGGACGGGGAGTATGGCTACACCTTC.

CDR3 bases: TGTGCCTGGAGTGCGGGGGTGAATTCACCCCTCCACTTT. It codes for CAWSAGVNSPLHF. The chain carries TRBV30 and TRBJ1-6; the D gene is possibly TRBD1 (5 bases). CDR1 and CDR2 from the germline V gene are GTSNPN and SVGIG (reference sequence). V was clipped by 1 base and J by 7 bases, with 8 bases between them. There are 13 residues in the CDR3.

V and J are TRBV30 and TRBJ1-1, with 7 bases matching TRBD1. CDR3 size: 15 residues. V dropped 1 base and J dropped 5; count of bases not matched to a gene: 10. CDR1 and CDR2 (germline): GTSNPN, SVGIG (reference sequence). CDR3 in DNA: TGTGCCTGGAGTGCTCCCACAGGGGCGGTTACTGAAGCTTTCTTT. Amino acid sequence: CAWSAPTGAVTEAFF.

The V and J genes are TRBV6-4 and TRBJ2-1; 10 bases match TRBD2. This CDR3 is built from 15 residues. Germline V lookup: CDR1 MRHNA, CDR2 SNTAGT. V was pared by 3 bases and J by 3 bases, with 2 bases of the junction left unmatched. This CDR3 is CASSERTSGYNEQFF. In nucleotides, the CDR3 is TGTGCCAGCAGTGAGAGGACTAGCGGCTACAATGAGCAGTTCTTC.

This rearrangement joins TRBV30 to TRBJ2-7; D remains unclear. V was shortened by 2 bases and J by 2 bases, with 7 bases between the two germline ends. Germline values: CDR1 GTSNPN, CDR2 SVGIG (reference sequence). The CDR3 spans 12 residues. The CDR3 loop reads CAWSPRPYEQYF. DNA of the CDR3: TGTGCCTGGAGTCCTCGTCCCTACGAGCAGTACTTC. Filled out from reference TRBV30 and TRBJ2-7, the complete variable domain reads SQTIHQWPATLVQPVGSPLSLECTVEGTSNPNLYWYRQAAGRGLQLLFYSVGIGQISSEVPQNLSASRPQDRQFILSSKKLLLSDSGFYLCAWSPRPYEQYFGPGTRLTVT.

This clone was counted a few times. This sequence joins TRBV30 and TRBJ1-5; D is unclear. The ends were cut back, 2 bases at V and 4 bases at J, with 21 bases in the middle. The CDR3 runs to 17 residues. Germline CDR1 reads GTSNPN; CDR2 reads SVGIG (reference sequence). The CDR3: CAWSSQDRLRSNQPQHF. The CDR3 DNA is TGTGCCTGGAGTTCTCAGGATCGCCTAAGATCTAATCAGCCCCAGCATTTT.

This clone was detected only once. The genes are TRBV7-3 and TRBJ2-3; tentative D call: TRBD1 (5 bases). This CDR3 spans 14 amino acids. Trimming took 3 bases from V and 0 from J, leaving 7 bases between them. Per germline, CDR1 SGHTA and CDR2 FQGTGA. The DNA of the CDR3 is TGTGCCAGCAGCTTGACAGCTAGCACAGATACGCAGTATTTT. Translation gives CASSLTASTDTQYF.

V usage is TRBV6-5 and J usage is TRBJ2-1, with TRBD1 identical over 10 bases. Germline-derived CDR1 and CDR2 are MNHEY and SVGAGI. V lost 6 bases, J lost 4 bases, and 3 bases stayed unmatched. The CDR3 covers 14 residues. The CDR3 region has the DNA TGTGCCAGCAGGGGGACAGGGGATTACAATGAGCAGTTCTTC. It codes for CASRGTGDYNEQFF.

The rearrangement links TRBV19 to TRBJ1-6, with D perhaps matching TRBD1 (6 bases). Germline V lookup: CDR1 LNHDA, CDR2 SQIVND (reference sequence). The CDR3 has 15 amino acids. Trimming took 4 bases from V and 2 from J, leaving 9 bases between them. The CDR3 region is CASSSGGTYNSPLHF. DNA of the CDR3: TGTGCCAGTAGTAGCGGGGGCACCTATAATTCACCCCTCCACTTT.

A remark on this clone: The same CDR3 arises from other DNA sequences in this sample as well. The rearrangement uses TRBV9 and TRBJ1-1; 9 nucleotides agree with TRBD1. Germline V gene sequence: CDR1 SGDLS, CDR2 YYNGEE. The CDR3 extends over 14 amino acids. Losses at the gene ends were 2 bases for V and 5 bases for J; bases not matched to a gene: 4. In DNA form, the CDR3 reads TGTGCCAGCAGCGTGGGACAGGGAGGGACTGAAGCTTTCTTT. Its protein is CASSVGQGGTEAFF.